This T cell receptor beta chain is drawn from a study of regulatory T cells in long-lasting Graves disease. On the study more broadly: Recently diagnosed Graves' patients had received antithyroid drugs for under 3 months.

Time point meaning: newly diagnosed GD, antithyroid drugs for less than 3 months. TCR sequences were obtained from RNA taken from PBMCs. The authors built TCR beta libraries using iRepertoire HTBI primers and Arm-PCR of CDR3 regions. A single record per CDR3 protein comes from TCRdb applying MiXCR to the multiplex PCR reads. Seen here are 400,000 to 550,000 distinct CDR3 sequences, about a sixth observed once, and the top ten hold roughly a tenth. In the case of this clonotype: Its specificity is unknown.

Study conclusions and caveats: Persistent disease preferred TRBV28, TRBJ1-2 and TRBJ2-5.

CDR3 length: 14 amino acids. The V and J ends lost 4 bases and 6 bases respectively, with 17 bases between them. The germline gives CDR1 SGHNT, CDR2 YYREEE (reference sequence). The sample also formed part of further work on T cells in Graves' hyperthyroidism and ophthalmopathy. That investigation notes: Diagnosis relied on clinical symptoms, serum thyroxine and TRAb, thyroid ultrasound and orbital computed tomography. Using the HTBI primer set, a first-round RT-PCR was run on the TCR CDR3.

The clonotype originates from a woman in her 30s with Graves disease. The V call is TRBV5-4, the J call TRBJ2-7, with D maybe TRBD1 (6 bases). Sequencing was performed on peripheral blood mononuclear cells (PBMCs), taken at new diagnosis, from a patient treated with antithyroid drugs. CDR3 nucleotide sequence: TGTGCCAGCAGCCCCAAGGGGGATCGCTCCGAGCAGTACTTC. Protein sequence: CASSPKGDRSEQYF.